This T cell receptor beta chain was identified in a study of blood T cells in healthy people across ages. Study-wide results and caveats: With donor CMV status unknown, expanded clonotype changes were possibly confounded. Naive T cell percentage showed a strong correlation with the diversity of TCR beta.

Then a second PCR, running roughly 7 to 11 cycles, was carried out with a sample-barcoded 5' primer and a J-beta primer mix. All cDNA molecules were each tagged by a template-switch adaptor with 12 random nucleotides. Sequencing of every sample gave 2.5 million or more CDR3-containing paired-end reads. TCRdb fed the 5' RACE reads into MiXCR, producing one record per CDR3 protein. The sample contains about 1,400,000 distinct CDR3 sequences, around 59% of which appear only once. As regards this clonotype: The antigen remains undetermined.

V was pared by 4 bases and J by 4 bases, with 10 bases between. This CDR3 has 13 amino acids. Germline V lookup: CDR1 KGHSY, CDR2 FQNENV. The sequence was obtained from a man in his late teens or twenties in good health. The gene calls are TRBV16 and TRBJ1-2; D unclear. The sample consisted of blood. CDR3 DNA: TGTGCCAGCAGCCTTTATGGAACCTATGGCTACACCTTC. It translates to CASSLYGTYGYTF.